The present entry profiles one T cell receptor (beta chain) with its context. Its antigen remains unidentified. The germline gene is not matched at one end of the junction; a read error may be the cause. One entry per CDR3 protein results from TCRdb running MiXCR on the 5' RACE reads. The data show some 130,000 distinct CDR3 sequences, around 25% seen once. The data were obtained in a study of T-cell memory formation after mild COVID-19. Study background: There were largely donor-specific TCR clusters. Study-level results: In second-wave clones peaking day 37, SARS-CoV-2 specificity remained unconfirmed. In pre-infection memory, a portion of responding clones appeared, which suggested that cross-reactive memory joined. Contracting CD8+ clones were enriched in EMRA, CD4+ mainly in CM and EM.

Germline CDR1 reads MGHRA; CDR2 reads YSYEKL. This CDR3 comprises 14 residues. This TCR derives from an adult woman who had mild COVID-19 (a few samples of this study predate the infection). Cell type and time point are not known. The sample taken for sequencing was PBMCs or a T cell subset sorted from them (not recorded which). The V and J genes are TRBV4-1 and TRBJ2-3; D tentatively reads TRBD1 or TRBD2 (5 bases each). The CDR3 region is CASSQERGSDTKYF. The CDR3 nucleotides read TGCGCCAGCAGCCAAGAACGGGGCTCAGATACGAAGTATTTT.